What follows are 14 T cell receptor beta chains derived from one specimen sequenced in a study of blood T cell repertoires in COVID-19. Profiled with immunoSEQ multiplex PCR; TCRdb holds only in-frame clones, not every one. The table lists roughly 300,000 clones, approximately 87% of them singletons. Sequencing was done on a sample of peripheral blood. Receptors originate from a woman in her twenties or thirties with COVID-19, enrolled during active disease.

In its sample, this clone was seen once. The rearrangement links TRBV18 to TRBJ2-4; 7 positions agree with TRBD1. Germline V gene data show CDR1 as KGHSH and CDR2 as LQKENI. This CDR3 has 16 amino acids. The J segment lost 8 bases and the V segment lost 1 base, leaving 11 bases of the junction unmatched. The CDR3 region has the DNA TGTGCCAGCTCACCACTGGAAACAGGGGCTCGGTACATTCAGTACTTC. This codes for CASSPLETGARYIQYF.

The V gene is TRBV3-1 (or the pseudogene TRBV3-2), the J gene TRBJ2-5; 8 nucleotides match TRBD2. The CDR3 has 14 amino acids. Trimming removed 4 bases from V and 4 bases from J; junction bases left unmatched: 5. CDR1 is LGHDT and CDR2 is YNNKEL in the germline V gene (reference sequence). CDR3 protein: CASSLRGGRETQYF. The CDR3, as DNA: TGTGCCAGCAGCCTCCGGGGGGGCCGAGAGACCCAGTACTTC.

V usage is TRBV3-1 (or the pseudogene TRBV3-2) and J usage is TRBJ1-5; 10 bases line up with TRBD1. The germline gives CDR1 LGHDT, CDR2 YNNKEL (reference sequence). With 3 bases clipped from V and 5 bases from J, the junction kept 7 bases outside the gene matches. The CDR3 sequence is 16 residues long. CDR3 DNA: TGTGCCAGCAGCCACTCCGGGACAGGGGTCGATCAGCCCCAGCATTTT. Its translation: CASSHSGTGVDQPQHF.

A word on this clone: Within the sample, other DNA sequences also encode this same CDR3. The V and J genes are TRBV5-1 and TRBJ2-5; 9 bases are a match to TRBD2. The CDR3 contains 14 residues. Germline V gene lookup returns CDR1 SGHRS and CDR2 YFSETQ. V dropped 4 bases and J dropped 2; count of bases not matched to a gene: 3. The CDR3 DNA reads TGCGCCAGCAGCCTTAGCGGGGGACAAGAGACCCAGTACTTC. Its protein is CASSLSGGQETQYF.

The V gene is TRBV28, the J gene TRBJ2-1; D may be TRBD1 (5 bases). Germline V gene data show CDR1 as MDHEN and CDR2 as SYDVKM. V lost 7 bases and J lost 8, with 12 bases in between. There are 12 residues in the CDR3. CDR3 sequence reads: CASNLDIDEQFF. CDR3 bases: TGTGCCAGCAATTTGGACATCGATGAGCAGTTCTTC.

This sequence joins TRBV18 and TRBJ2-5; a possible D gene is TRBD2 (6 bases). The V gene lost 4 bases and the J gene lost 2 bases, with 20 bases spanning the gap. The CDR3 has 17 amino acids. Germline CDR1 reads KGHSH; CDR2 reads LQKENI. This CDR3 reads CASSLLIRRGGQETQYF. As DNA, the CDR3 is TGTGCCAGCTCACTACTAATTCGGAGGGGCGGACAAGAGACCCAGTACTTC.

This clone was detected a few times. V gene TRBV25-1 combines with J gene TRBJ2-1; D remains ambiguous. The CDR3 totals 14 residues. Germline CDR1 reads MGHDK; CDR2 reads SYGVNS. The germline V and J ends were trimmed by 7 bases and 0 bases, with 10 bases remaining between them. The CDR3 DNA is TGTGCCAGCACAAGCCGTCGCTCCTACAATGAGCAGTTCTTC. Amino acids: CASTSRRSYNEQFF.

V gene TRBV4-1 combines with J gene TRBJ2-1; 8 bases map to TRBD1. The CDR3 is made up of 17 amino acids. Trimming cost V 4 bases and J 7 bases; bases outside gene matches: 15. Germline V gene lookup returns CDR1 MGHRA and CDR2 YSYEKL. CDR3 sequence (DNA): TGCGCCAGCAGCCTAACGCACCGGGACAGGTGGTCAAATGAGCAGTTCTTC. This translates into CASSLTHRDRWSNEQFF.

The sample holds a few counts of this clone. This chain joins TRBV10-2 and TRBJ1-3; no definite D call. Between the trimmed V and J ends, which lost 8 bases and 0 bases, there was a span of 11 bases. CDR1 and CDR2 from the germline V gene are WSHSY and SAAADI. CDR3 length: 14 amino acids. CDR3: CASFDWSSGNTIYF. DNA for the CDR3: TGCGCCAGCTTCGACTGGAGCTCTGGAAACACCATATATTTT.

The CDR3 bases are TGTGCCACCAGCAGTGGACAGACTCATGGCTACACCTTC. It specifies CATSSGQTHGYTF. The rearrangement links TRBV15 to TRBJ1-2, with D perhaps TRBD1 (6 bases). The CDR3 runs 13 residues. Trimming pared 3 bases from V and 6 bases from J, leaving 11 bases between. Germline assignment: CDR1 LNHNV and CDR2 YYDKDF (reference sequence).

The chain carries TRBV3-1 (or the pseudogene TRBV3-2) and TRBJ2-1, with D maybe TRBD2 (6 bases). V dropped 5 bases and J dropped 9 bases, with 20 bases sitting between them. Germline assignment: CDR1 LGHDT and CDR2 YNNKEL (reference sequence). CDR3 size: 15 residues. CDR3 bases: TGTGCCAGCAGCTATCGCGGGGCTAAGGGCAGTGAGCAGTTCTTC. Translating it yields CASSYRGAKGSEQFF.

The J gene is TRBJ2-2, the V gene TRBV4-1, with D tentatively TRBD2 (7 bases). Germline V lookup: CDR1 MGHRA, CDR2 YSYEKL. V lost 2 bases to trimming and J lost 3 bases, with 16 bases between them. CDR3 length: 17 amino acids. CDR3 protein: CASSQRTVGGDTGELFF. The CDR3 bases are TGCGCCAGCAGCCAACGGACTGTAGGGGGGGACACCGGGGAGCTGTTTTTT.

CDR3 in amino acids: CASSLVSGSTDTQYF. CDR3 sequence (DNA): TGTGCCAGCAGCTTAGTAAGCGGGAGCACAGATACGCAGTATTTT. V is TRBV7-8 and J is TRBJ2-3; D perhaps matches TRBD2 (6 bases). This CDR3 has 15 amino acids. V was shortened by 1 base and J by 0 bases, with 8 bases between the two germline ends. Per the germline V gene, CDR1 is SGHVS and CDR2 is FQNEAQ.

This clone showed up many times. The V call is TRBV6-6, the J call TRBJ2-5, with TRBD1 matching 8 bases. The CDR3 covers 13 residues. V lost 7 bases and J lost 5; bases outside the gene matches: 6. Germline assignment: CDR1 MNHNY and CDR2 SVGAGI (reference sequence). CDR3 DNA sequence: TGTGCCAGCACCTATGACAGGGGCGAGACCCAGTACTTC. Its protein is CASTYDRGETQYF.